This T cell receptor (beta chain) was captured by sequencing in a study of regulatory T cells in long-lasting Graves disease. Overall study context: Over 5 years of antithyroid drugs plus positive TSH receptor antibodies defined persistent Graves' disease.

Points on this clonotype: As yet, its antigen is unknown.

The CDR3 is made up of 13 amino acids. Germline CDR1 is GTSNPN and CDR2 is SVGIG (reference sequence). Trimming left V 3 bases short and J 4 bases short, with 12 bases between. Overall study results and limits: Small sample size may have lowered accuracy. Persistent disease exhibited a predilection for TRBV28, TRBJ1-2 and TRBJ2-5. Newly diagnosed patients shared about a thousand public clonotypes; persistent patients shared around 2,500.

This sample's time point: persistent/refractory GD, antithyroid drugs over 5 years with positive TRAb. With RNA extracted from PBMCs as input, the TCR library was made. Building of the TCR beta libraries involved iRepertoire HTBI primers and Arm-PCR of CDR3 regions. TCRdb re-called the multiplex PCR reads with MiXCR, one entry per CDR3 protein. The table lists about 470,000 distinct CDR3 sequences, approximately 21% of them singletons, with roughly 6.9% in the top ten. The sequencing here drew on peripheral blood mononuclear cells (PBMCs), taken when the disease was refractory, from a patient treated with antithyroid drugs. The chain is built from TRBV30 and TRBJ1-1; D is undetermined. The TCR originated in a female donor with Graves disease. The CDR3 DNA reads TGTGCCTGGAGCCTATTAGTCGGCACTGAAGCTTTCTTT. Translating gives CAWSLLVGTEAFF.